This TCR beta chain was identified during a study of T cell responses to AZD1222 COVID-19 vaccine. Assay used: immunoSEQ multiplex PCR; TCRdb lists only in-frame clones, some missing. The profile shows 100,000 to 150,000 clones, around nine tenths of them singletons. The CDR3 has 12 amino acids. V lost 4 bases and J 4 bases, leaving 6 bases between the germline ends. Germline V gives CDR1 SGHTS, CDR2 YDEGEE. The sequenced sample was peripheral blood, obtained on day 0 of AZD1222 vaccination. This clonotype was sampled from an adult in good health. The V gene is TRBV5-8, the J gene TRBJ1-3; D is uncertain. The CDR3 DNA follows: TGTGCCAGCAGCCTGCTGGGAAACACCATATATTTT. As protein: CASSLLGNTIYF.